A single sample gave rise to the 13 T cell receptor beta chains below, sequenced in a study of blood T cell repertoires in COVID-19. The table came from immunoSEQ multiplex PCR; TCRdb's copy has only in-frame clones and leaves some out. The data contain tens of thousands of clones, around 76% of them seen just once; the ten biggest clones take up around 5%. The specimen was peripheral blood. These receptors originate from a human donor in a cohort sampled during active COVID-19.

This clone was detected only once. CDR3 bases: TGTGCCAGCGGGGGGGACAGGGGTTTTGGCTACACCTTC. Amino acid sequence: CASGGDRGFGYTF. V is TRBV6-5 and J is TRBJ1-2, with 10 nucleotides matching TRBD1. This CDR3 region has 13 residues. V lost 8 bases, J lost 7 bases, and 7 bases stayed unmatched. Per the germline V gene, CDR1 is MNHEY and CDR2 is SVGAGI.

The V and J genes are TRBV4-1 and TRBJ2-2; D is possibly TRBD1 (6 bases). Germline V gives CDR1 MGHRA, CDR2 YSYEKL. The CDR3 length is 16 residues. V dropped 1 base and J dropped 1 base, with 10 bases sitting between them. This chain's CDR3 is CASSQVTGLNTGELFF. Written as DNA, the CDR3 is TGCGCCAGCAGCCAAGTCACAGGGTTGAACACCGGGGAGCTGTTTTTT.

The CDR3 nucleotides are TGCGCCAGCAGCCTTGGGACAGGGTTGATTGCTGAAGCTTTCTTT. This sequence encodes CASSLGTGLIAEAFF. The chain couples TRBV4-3 to TRBJ1-1, with TRBD1 identical over 9 bases. The CDR3 consists of 15 residues. Looked up from germline, CDR1 is LGHNA and CDR2 is YSLEER. Trimming at V came to 4 bases and at J to 6 bases, leaving 9 bases not matched to a gene.

This rearrangement joins TRBV21-1 to TRBJ1-6. TRBV21-1 is deemed a pseudogene. The CDR3 is 19 residues long. In DNA, the CDR3 is TGTGCCAGCAAAGTTCTGAGGAGGGTACACGCTGCGGAGAATTCACCCCTCCACTTT. Encoded protein: CASKVLRRVHAAENSPLHF.

There are a few counts of this clone. The CDR3: CASSLRPGDGYTF. The CDR3 DNA reads as TGTGCCAGCAGTTTACGTCCCGGAGATGGCTACACCTTC. The rearrangement uses TRBV27 and TRBJ1-2; D unresolved. The CDR3 is made up of 13 amino acids. Germline lookup yields CDR1 MNHEY and CDR2 SMNVEV (reference sequence). V shed 2 bases and J shed 6 bases, with 10 bases lying between them.

The chain uses TRBV18 and TRBJ2-7; D might be TRBD1 (6 bases). The germline V and J ends were trimmed by 3 bases and 3 bases, with 18 bases remaining between them. Per the germline V gene, CDR1 is KGHSH and CDR2 is LQKENI. CDR3 size: 16 residues. CDR3 nucleotide sequence: TGTGCCAGCTCACCCTCGACAGGCCAGACTTACTACGAGCAGTACTTC. Protein sequence: CASSPSTGQTYYEQYF. Drawing the rest from reference TRBV18 and TRBJ2-7, the complete variable domain is NAGVMQNPRHLVRRRGQEARLRCSPMKGHSHVYWYRQLPEEGLKFMVYLQKENIIDESGMPKERFSAEFPKEGPSILRIQQVVRGDSAAYFCASSPSTGQTYYEQYFGPGTRLTVT.

The chain is built from TRBV10-1 and TRBJ2-7, with D tentatively TRBD2 (6 bases). V dropped 4 bases and J dropped 5 bases, with 15 bases sitting between them. The germline CDR1 and CDR2 sequences are WNHNN and SYGVQD (reference sequence). The CDR3 spans 14 residues. The CDR3 coding sequence is TGCGCCAGCAGTGCGACGGGGGTACTCCACGAGCAGTACTTC. Its protein is CASSATGVLHEQYF.

The chain has TRBV14 and TRBJ2-3; 14 bases agree with TRBD2. This CDR3 comprises 16 residues. Trimming removed 4 bases from V and 4 bases from J; junction bases left unmatched: 4. CDR1 and CDR2 from the germline V gene are SGHDN and FVKESK. The CDR3 region is CASSPRLAGGADTQYF. The CDR3 coding sequence is TGTGCCAGCAGCCCCCGACTAGCGGGAGGGGCAGATACGCAGTATTTT.

The chain recombines TRBV9 with TRBJ2-1, with D possibly TRBD2 on 6 matching bases. Germline V gives CDR1 SGDLS, CDR2 YYNGEE. The length of the CDR3 is 14 residues. V gave up 0 bases and J gave up 6 bases, with 10 bases separating them. The CDR3, as DNA: TGTGCCAGCAGCGTAGGCGGGGCCAGCAATGAGCAGTTCTTC. This sequence encodes CASSVGGASNEQFF.

The chain carries TRBV5-6 and TRBJ1-2; D possibly corresponds to TRBD1 (6 bases). The V and J ends lost 0 bases and 7 bases respectively, with 16 bases between them. CDR1 and CDR2 (germline): SGHDT, YYEEEE. This CDR3 comprises 15 residues. CDR3 nucleotide sequence: TGTGCCAGCAGCTTGGTTCGTATACAGGGCCTTGGCTACACCTTC. This sequence encodes CASSLVRIQGLGYTF. Filled out from reference TRBV5-6 and TRBJ1-2, the complete variable domain reads DAGVTQSPTHLIKTRGQQVTLRCSPKSGHDTVSWYQQALGQGPQFIFQYYEEEERQRGNFPDRFSGHQFPNYSSELNVNALLLGDSALYLCASSLVRIQGLGYTFGSGTRLTVV.

The chain has TRBV4-2 and TRBJ2-7; 8 positions agree with TRBD1. CDR1 and CDR2 (germline): LGHNA, YNFKEQ. The CDR3 spans 13 residues. V was pared by 4 bases and J by 5 bases, with 4 bases of the junction left unmatched. CDR3 nucleotide sequence: TGTGCCAGCAGCCCCTGGACAGGGAACGAGCAGTACTTC. As protein: CASSPWTGNEQYF.

V usage is TRBV4-2 and J usage is TRBJ1-1; D uncertain. V gave up 2 bases and J gave up 4 bases, with 5 bases separating them. This CDR3 has 12 residues. Per germline, CDR1 LGHNA and CDR2 YNFKEQ. In DNA form, the CDR3 reads TGTGCCAGCAGCCAACTCGGCACTGAAGCTTTCTTT. Protein: CASSQLGTEAFF.

The chain has TRBV7-2 and TRBJ2-3; perhaps TRBD1 as D (5 bases). Per germline, CDR1 SGHTA and CDR2 FQGNSA. The CDR3 totals 15 residues. V lost 1 base and J 2 bases, leaving 10 bases between the germline ends. CDR3 bases: TGTGCCAGCAGCTTAGACGGACACCACACAGATACGCAGTATTTT. This gives the protein CASSLDGHHTDTQYF.